A selection of T cell receptor beta chains follows, all from one sample in a study of blood T cell repertoires in COVID-19. This table comes from immunoSEQ multiplex PCR, and its TCRdb copy is limited to in-frame clones, with some not included. The sample contains some 230,000 clones, approximately 78% of which appear only once. Sequenced input: peripheral blood. Receptors originate from a woman at least 80 years old with COVID-19, enrolled during active disease. CDR3s include the opening cysteine and the closing phenylalanine or tryptophan. A D gene is named only where the DNA matches it firmly. Where a row states a size, it is once, few, many or the class of an expanded clone; other rows omit it.

clone_size	d_call	cdr3_length	v_call	j_call	cdr3_aa	cdr3_nt
NA	NA	14	TRBV5-4	TRBJ1-1	CASSLEVGVTEAFF	TGTGCCAGCAGCTTGGAGGTCGGGGTCACTGAAGCTTTCTTT
NA	TRBD2	16	TRBV6-5	TRBJ2-3	CASSYSGTKSTDTQYF	TGTGCCAGCAGTTACTCAGGGACTAAAAGCACAGATACGCAGTATTTT
NA	NA	13	TRBV5-1	TRBJ1-1	CASSPTPNTEAFF	TGCGCCAGCAGTCCAACACCGAACACTGAAGCTTTCTTT
NA	TRBD1	18	TRBV11-2	TRBJ1-2	CASSRNAGTGVSGYGYTF	TGTGCCAGCAGCCGCAACGCCGGGACAGGGGTGAGCGGCTATGGCTACACCTTC
NA	NA	11	TRBV29-1	TRBJ1-1	CSDARVVPAFF	TGCAGCGACGCCCGGGTGGTCCCGGCTTTCTTT
few	TRBD1	13	TRBV19	TRBJ1-5	CASTGQGRQPQHF	TGTGCCAGTACTGGACAGGGCCGTCAGCCCCAGCATTTT
few	NA	11	TRBV30	TRBJ2-1	CAYSPLNEQFF	TGTGCCTACTCCCCTTTGAATGAGCAGTTCTTC
NA	TRBD2	18	TRBV19	TRBJ2-3	CASSRTSRTSGPTDTQYF	TGTGCCAGTAGCCGAACCTCAAGGACTAGCGGACCCACAGATACGCAGTATTTT
NA	NA	13	TRBV10-3	TRBJ1-1	CAISATGNTEAFF	TGTGCCATCTCGGCTACGGGGAACACTGAAGCTTTCTTT
few	NA	14	TRBV28	TRBJ2-1	CASSFFRGQEEQFF	TGTGCCAGCAGTTTTTTCAGGGGACAAGAAGAGCAGTTCTTC
once	NA	15	TRBV19	TRBJ1-5	CASSTPGRSNQPQHF	TGTGCCAGTAGTACCCCAGGAAGGAGCAATCAGCCCCAGCATTTT
NA	TRBD1	15	TRBV18	TRBJ1-5	CASSPGTGGYQPQHF	TGTGCCAGCTCACCCGGGACAGGGGGGTATCAGCCCCAGCATTTT
NA	TRBD2	14	TRBV6-5	TRBJ2-5	CASSLDGGGETQYF	TGTGCCAGCAGCCTAGACGGGGGGGGAGAGACCCAGTACTTC
NA	TRBD1	11	TRBV20-1	TRBJ2-3	CSAQGGATQYF	TGCAGTGCCCAAGGGGGCGCAACGCAGTATTTT
NA	NA	13	TRBV19	TRBJ2-5	CASSRRGWETQYF	TGTGCCAGTAGTAGAAGAGGTTGGGAGACCCAGTACTTC
few	NA	13	TRBV29-1	TRBJ2-1	CSVRRGGAYEQFF	TGCAGCGTTAGGAGGGGGGGCGCGTATGAGCAGTTCTTC
NA	TRBD2	15	TRBV18	TRBJ2-1	CASSPGLALYNEQFF	TGTGCCAGCTCACCGGGACTAGCGCTGTACAATGAGCAGTTCTTC
NA	TRBD1	19	TRBV5-1	TRBJ1-2	CASSTALPGQEILGNGYTF	TGCGCCAGCAGCACGGCCCTACCGGGACAGGAAATCCTCGGCAATGGCTACACCTTC
NA	NA	16	TRBV2	TRBJ1-1	CASRRGYRDMNTEAFF	TGTGCCAGCAGGCGGGGATATCGAGACATGAACACTGAAGCTTTCTTT
NA	TRBD1	13	TRBV12-3/TRBV12-4	TRBJ1-1	CASRRRGLTEAFF	TGTGCCAGCAGGCGGAGGGGGCTCACTGAAGCTTTCTTT
NA	NA	15	TRBV19	TRBJ2-5	CASSSEGHQMGTQYF	TGTGCCAGTAGTAGCGAGGGTCACCAGATGGGGACCCAGTACTTC
NA	NA	15	TRBV7-3	TRBJ1-5	CASSLRSGFNQPQHF	TGTGCCAGCAGCCTCAGATCAGGTTTCAATCAGCCCCAGCATTTT
NA	NA	14	TRBV19	TRBJ1-5	CASTGGEGNQPQHF	TGTGCCAGTACCGGTGGAGAGGGCAATCAGCCCCAGCATTTT
NA	TRBD1	16	TRBV19	TRBJ1-2	CASSSSGTGASYGYTF	TGTGCCAGTAGTAGCTCCGGGACAGGGGCAAGCTATGGCTACACCTTC
once	TRBD2	17	TRBV10-3	TRBJ2-3	CAIRPGLAGGFTDTQYF	TGTGCCATTAGACCGGGACTAGCGGGGGGGTTCACAGATACGCAGTATTTT
NA	NA	12	TRBV6-5	TRBJ1-1	CASRGGSRQAFF	TGTGCCAGCAGAGGCGGGAGTAGGCAAGCTTTCTTT
NA	TRBD1	20	TRBV4-1	TRBJ1-4	CASSQDQSGTGYVWDEKLFF	TGCGCCAGCAGCCAAGATCAGTCCGGGACAGGGTACGTGTGGGATGAAAAACTGTTTTTT
once	TRBD1	16	TRBV7-3	TRBJ1-5	CASSLLGQGVIQPQHF	TGTGCCAGCAGCTTACTGGGACAGGGAGTAATTCAGCCCCAGCATTTT
NA	NA	15	TRBV7-9	TRBJ2-1	CASSPGQSGYNEQFF	TGTGCCAGCAGCCCCGGACAGTCTGGATACAATGAGCAGTTCTTC
NA	NA	15	TRBV5-1	TRBJ1-5	CASSLGPGSNQPQHF	TGCGCCAGCAGCTTGGGGCCTGGTAGCAATCAGCCCCAGCATTTT
NA	NA	16	TRBV7-9	TRBJ1-2	CASSLAGGTLNYGYTF	TGTGCCAGCAGCTTAGCTGGAGGAACCCTTAACTATGGCTACACCTTC
NA	NA	17	TRBV12-5	TRBJ1-1	CASGLRQPGQDNTEAFF	TGTGCTAGTGGTTTGCGCCAACCGGGACAAGATAACACTGAAGCTTTCTTT
NA	TRBD2	14	TRBV11-2	TRBJ2-1	CASTRTSGIVEQFF	TGTGCCAGCACCCGGACTAGCGGGATCGTTGAGCAGTTCTTC
once	TRBD1	13	TRBV6-5	TRBJ1-1	CASRARGSTEAFF	TGTGCCAGCAGAGCCAGGGGGAGTACTGAAGCTTTCTTT
NA	NA	14	TRBV6-5	TRBJ1-4	CASSYRTANEKLFF	TGTGCCAGCAGTTACCGGACAGCTAATGAAAAACTGTTTTTT
few	TRBD2	17	TRBV28	TRBJ2-1	CASLELAGAESYNEQFF	TGTGCCTCTCTGGAACTAGCGGGAGCTGAGTCCTACAATGAGCAGTTCTTC
NA	NA	17	TRBV4-1	TRBJ1-2	CASSQTQAKSRSEGYTF	TGCGCCAGCAGCCAAACACAGGCCAAGAGTAGATCGGAGGGCTACACCTTC